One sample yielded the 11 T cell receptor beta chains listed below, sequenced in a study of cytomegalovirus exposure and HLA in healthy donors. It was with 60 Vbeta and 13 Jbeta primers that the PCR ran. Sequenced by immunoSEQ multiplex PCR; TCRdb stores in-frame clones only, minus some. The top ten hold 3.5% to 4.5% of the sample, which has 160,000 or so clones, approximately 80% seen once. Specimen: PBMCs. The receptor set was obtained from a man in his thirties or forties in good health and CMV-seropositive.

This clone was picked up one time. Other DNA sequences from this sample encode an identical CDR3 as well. The CDR3 DNA reads as TGTGCCAGTAGTCCTAGCGGGGGTTCCTACGAGCAGTACTTC. It is translated as CASSPSGGSYEQYF. V is TRBV19 and J is TRBJ2-7; 10 bases map to TRBD2. This CDR3 region has 14 residues. With V trimmed by 5 bases and J by 1 base, 2 bases remained unmatched. Germline values: CDR1 LNHDA, CDR2 SQIVND (reference sequence).

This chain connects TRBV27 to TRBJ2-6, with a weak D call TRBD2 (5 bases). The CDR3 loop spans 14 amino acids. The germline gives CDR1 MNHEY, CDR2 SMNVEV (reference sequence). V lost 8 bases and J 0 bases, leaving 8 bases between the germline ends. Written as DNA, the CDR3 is TGTGCCAGCCGGGGAAACTCTGGGGCCAACGTCCTGACTTTC. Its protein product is CASRGNSGANVLTF.

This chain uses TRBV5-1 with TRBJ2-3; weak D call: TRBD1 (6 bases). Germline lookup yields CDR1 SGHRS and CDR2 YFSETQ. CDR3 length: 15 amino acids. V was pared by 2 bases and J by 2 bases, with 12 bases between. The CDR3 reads CASSLQGRVTDTQYF. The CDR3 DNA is TGCGCCAGCAGCTTACAGGGTAGAGTCACAGATACGCAGTATTTT.

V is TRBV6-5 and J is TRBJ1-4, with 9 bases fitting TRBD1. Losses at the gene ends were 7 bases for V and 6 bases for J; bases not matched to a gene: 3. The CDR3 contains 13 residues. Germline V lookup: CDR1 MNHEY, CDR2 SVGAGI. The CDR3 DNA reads TGTGCCAGCACAGGGGACAGGGATGAAAAACTGTTTTTT. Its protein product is CASTGDRDEKLFF.

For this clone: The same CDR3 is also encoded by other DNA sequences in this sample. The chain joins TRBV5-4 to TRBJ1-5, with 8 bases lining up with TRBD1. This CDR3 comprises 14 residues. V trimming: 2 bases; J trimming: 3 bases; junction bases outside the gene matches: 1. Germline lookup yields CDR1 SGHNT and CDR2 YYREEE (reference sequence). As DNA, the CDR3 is TGTGCCAGCAGCTTACAGGGGGTCAATCAGCCCCAGCATTTT. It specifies CASSLQGVNQPQHF.

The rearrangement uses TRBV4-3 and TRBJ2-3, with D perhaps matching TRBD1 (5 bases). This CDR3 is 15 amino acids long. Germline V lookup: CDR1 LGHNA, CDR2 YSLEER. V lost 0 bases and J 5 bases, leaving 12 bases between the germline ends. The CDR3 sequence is CASSQDRRVGDTQYF. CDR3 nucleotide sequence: TGCGCCAGCAGCCAAGATCGCAGGGTTGGAGATACGCAGTATTTT.

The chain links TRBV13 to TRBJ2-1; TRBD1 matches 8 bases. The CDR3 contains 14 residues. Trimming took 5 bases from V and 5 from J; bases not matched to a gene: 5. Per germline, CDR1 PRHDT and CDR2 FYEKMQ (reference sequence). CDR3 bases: TGTGCCAGCAGCACGTTACAGGGGGACAATGAGCAGTTCTTC. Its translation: CASSTLQGDNEQFF.

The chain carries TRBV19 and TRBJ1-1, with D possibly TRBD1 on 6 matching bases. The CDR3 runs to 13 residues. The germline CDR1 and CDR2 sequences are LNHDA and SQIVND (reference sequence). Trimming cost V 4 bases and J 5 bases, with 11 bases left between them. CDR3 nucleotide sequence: TGTGCCAGTAGTAAAGGGGGGGAAACTGAAGCTTTCTTT. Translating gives CASSKGGETEAFF.

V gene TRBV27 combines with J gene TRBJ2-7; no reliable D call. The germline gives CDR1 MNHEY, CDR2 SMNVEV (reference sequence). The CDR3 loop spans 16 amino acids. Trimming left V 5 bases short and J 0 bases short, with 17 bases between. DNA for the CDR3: TGTGCCAGCAGTCCCAATCCCACCGAGAGCTCCTACGAGCAGTACTTC. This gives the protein CASSPNPTESSYEQYF.

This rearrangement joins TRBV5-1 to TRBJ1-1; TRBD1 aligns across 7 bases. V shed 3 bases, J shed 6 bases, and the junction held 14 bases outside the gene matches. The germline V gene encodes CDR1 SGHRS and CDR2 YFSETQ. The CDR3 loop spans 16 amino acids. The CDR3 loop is CASSSEPPGQSSEAFF. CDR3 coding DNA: TGCGCCAGCAGCTCCGAACCTCCGGGACAGAGCTCTGAAGCTTTCTTT.

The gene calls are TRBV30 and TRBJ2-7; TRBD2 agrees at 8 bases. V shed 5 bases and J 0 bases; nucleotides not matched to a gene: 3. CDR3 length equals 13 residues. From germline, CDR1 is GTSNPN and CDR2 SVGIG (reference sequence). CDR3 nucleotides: TGTGCCTGGGACAGCGGGGGCTCCTACGAGCAGTACTTC. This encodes CAWDSGGSYEQYF.